This T cell receptor beta chain came from a study of early T cells in non-severe SARS-CoV-2 infection. Study-wide background: The study sequenced bulk RNA from unsorted whole blood, with chains unpaired. Study-wide results and caveats: Matches to VDJdb favored anti-spike CD8 responses and missed private and CD4 specificities.

The TCR library protocol was used to attach unique molecular identifiers. These identifiers were attached to individual cDNA molecules. MiXCR, applied by TCRdb to the 5' RACE reads, yields one record per CDR3 protein. The sample shows tens of thousands of distinct CDR3 sequences, approximately 10% of them seen only once. This clonotype was counted many times. Its matching antigen is unknown. V lost 6 bases, J lost 2 bases, and 20 bases lay in between. This CDR3 is built from 17 residues. Germline assignment: CDR1 MNHNY and CDR2 SVGAGI (reference sequence). The material was whole blood, obtained at baseline. This sequence was found in an adult who was a healthcare worker with PCR-confirmed SARS-CoV-2 infection or an uninfected control (not recorded which). The rearrangement links TRBV6-6 to TRBJ2-1; D tentatively fits TRBD1 or TRBD2 (5 bases each). The CDR3 sequence is CASSSIRGADPYNEQFF. The CDR3 bases are TGTGCCAGCAGCTCTATCCGGGGCGCTGACCCCTACAATGAGCAGTTCTTC.